These T cell receptor beta chains were read from a single sample in a study of T-cell memory formation after mild COVID-19. Via MiXCR, TCRdb re-called the 5' RACE reads, giving one row per CDR3 protein. In the table there are roughly 450,000 distinct CDR3 sequences, 18% of which are singletons. The sample consisted of PBMCs or a T cell subset sorted from them (not recorded which). These receptors all come from an adult woman who had mild COVID-19 (a few samples of this study predate the infection). Cell type and time point are not known. CDR3s include the opening cysteine and the closing phenylalanine or tryptophan. D genes are given only for firm matches. The size of a clone is reported for some rows only, either as once, few or many, or as a class for expanded clones.

d_call clone_size j_call v_call cdr3_nt cdr3_aa
TRBD1 . TRBJ1-2 TRBV18 TGTGCCAGCTCTCCTCGACAGGGGTCAGGTGGCTACACCTTC CASSPRQGSGGYTF
. many TRBJ2-1 TRBV9 TGTGCCAGCAGCCACCGGGACGGGACCTACAATGAGCAGTTCTTC CASSHRDGTYNEQFF
. . TRBJ2-1 TRBV6-2/TRBV6-3 TGTGCCAGCAGTTACCTCGGAGGGAGCGGTTCCTACAATGAGCAGTTCTTC CASSYLGGSGSYNEQFF
TRBD2 . TRBJ2-3 TRBV7-2 TGTGCCAGCAGCTTATGGGGGCGGGAGGGCCCTAAAAGCACAGATACGCAGTATTTT CASSLWGREGPKSTDTQYF
. . TRBJ1-1 TRBV7-7 TGTGCCAGCAGCCCACCAAGGGTGAACACTGAAGCTTTCTTT CASSPPRVNTEAFF
TRBD1 few TRBJ2-7 TRBV12-3/TRBV12-4 TGTGCCAGCAGTTTAGAGGGGACAGGGAAAGGGTACGAGCAGTACTTC CASSLEGTGKGYEQYF
. . TRBJ1-6 TRBV5-1 TGCGCCAGCAGCTTGGGGACAGCCAGTTCACCCCTCCACTTT CASSLGTASSPLHF
TRBD1 . TRBJ2-3 TRBV6-1 TGTGCCAGCTGTCCGACCGACAGGGACCCAGCAGATACGCAGTATTTT CASCPTDRDPADTQYF
. . TRBJ1-2 TRBV24-1 TGTGCCACAGGCCCCCCGGGGAACTATGGCTACACCTTC CATGPPGNYGYTF
TRBD2 . TRBJ2-1 TRBV7-8 TGTGCCAGCAGCTTATTACTAGCGATAAACTACAATGAGCAGTTCTTC CASSLLLAINYNEQFF
. few TRBJ1-3 TRBV5-1 TGCGCCAGCAGATCGCTGGAGGCGACCGGAAACACCATATATTTT CASRSLEATGNTIYF
TRBD2 . TRBJ2-5 TRBV12-3/TRBV12-4 TGTGCCAGCAGCCGACTAGCGGGTGACTTTACGGGGACCCAGTACTTC CASSRLAGDFTGTQYF
. few TRBJ2-7 TRBV2 TGTGCCAGCAGTGCTCCGGGACCTCGCGAGCAGTACTTC CASSAPGPREQYF